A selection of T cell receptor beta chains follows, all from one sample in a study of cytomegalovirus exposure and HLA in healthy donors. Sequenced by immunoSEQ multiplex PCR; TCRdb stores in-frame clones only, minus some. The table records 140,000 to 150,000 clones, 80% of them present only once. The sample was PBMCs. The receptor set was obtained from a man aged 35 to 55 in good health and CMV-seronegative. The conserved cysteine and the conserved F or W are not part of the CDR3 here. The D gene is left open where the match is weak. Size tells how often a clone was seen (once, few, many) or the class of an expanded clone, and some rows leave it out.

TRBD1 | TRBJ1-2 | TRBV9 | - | ASSPQGDYGYT
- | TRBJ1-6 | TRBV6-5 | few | ASSPTRQGSSPLH
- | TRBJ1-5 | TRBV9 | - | ASSVSGGGNQPQH
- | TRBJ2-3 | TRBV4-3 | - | ASSQDYGGGLTDTQY
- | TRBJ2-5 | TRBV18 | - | ASSPYTQETQY
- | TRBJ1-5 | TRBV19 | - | ASSLGRLPKQPQH
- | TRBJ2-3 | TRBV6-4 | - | ASSDSRALPPQY
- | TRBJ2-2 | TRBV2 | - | ASGKRQGRDTGELF
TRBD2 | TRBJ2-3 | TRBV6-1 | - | ASSAASGGGRGTDTQY
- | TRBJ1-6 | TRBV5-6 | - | ASSFRSSYNSPLH
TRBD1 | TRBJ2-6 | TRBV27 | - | ASSHLGTGGLGANVLT
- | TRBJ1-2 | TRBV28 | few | ASSLIRVGYT
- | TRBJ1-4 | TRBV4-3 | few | ASSARTATNEKLF
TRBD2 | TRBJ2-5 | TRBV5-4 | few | ASSGLGAGQETQY
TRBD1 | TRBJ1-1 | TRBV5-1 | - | ASSRGQTNTEAF
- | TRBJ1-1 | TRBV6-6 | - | ASSQQFEAF
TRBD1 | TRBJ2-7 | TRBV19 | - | ASSMYRGPTYEQY
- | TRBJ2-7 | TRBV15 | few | ATSREGQGNNEQY
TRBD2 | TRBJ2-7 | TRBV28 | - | ASSEETSGASYEQY
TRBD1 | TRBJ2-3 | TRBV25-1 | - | ASRTGISTDTQY
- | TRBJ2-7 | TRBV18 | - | ASSPQLTTATYEQY
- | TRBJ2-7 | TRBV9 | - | ASSVGPGGGYEQY
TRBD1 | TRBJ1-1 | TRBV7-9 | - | ASSPLTGGNTEAF
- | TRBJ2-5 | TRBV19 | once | ASSTWRQDPQETQY
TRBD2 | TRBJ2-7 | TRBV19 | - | ASSMERGVSYEQY
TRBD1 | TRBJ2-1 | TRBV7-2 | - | ASSSIYRGGEQF
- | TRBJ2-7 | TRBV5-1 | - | ASSLAILSYEQY
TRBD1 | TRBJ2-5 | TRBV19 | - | ASSPGQNYQETQY
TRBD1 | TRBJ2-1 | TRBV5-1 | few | ASSLEGPRQGHNEQF
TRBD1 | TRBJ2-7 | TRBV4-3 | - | ASSQDPLGQGFSYEQY
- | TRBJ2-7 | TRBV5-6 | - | ASSLGQNKIYEQY
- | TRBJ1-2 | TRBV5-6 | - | ASSPIQYYGYT
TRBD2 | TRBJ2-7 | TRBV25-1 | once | ASSGLAYEQY
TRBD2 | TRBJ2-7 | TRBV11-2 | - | ASSLVDSGGYEQY
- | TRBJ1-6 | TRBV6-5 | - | ASSYEGGVTPLH
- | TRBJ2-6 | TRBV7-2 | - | ASSRRGAGANVLT
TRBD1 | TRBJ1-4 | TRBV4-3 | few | ASSPLLTGAGEKLF
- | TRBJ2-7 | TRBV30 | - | AWSFRDSRHEQY
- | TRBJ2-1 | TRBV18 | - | ASSPVRNEQF
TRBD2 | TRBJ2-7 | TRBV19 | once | ASSIKAGSASSYEQY
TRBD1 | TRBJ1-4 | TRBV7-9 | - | ASSLVFGTGPTNEKLF
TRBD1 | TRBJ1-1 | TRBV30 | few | AWSPTRTGWAF
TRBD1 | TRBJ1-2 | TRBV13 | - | ASSTLRQGFGYT
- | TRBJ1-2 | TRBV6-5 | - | ASSYSEGTKGYGYT
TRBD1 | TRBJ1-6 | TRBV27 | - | ASSLEGGRNSPLH
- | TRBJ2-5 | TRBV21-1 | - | ASSKEGLAGPGETQY
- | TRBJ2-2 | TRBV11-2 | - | ASSRTDTGELF
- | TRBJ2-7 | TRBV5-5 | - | ASSLTHYEQY
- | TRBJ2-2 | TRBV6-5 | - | GPGDGLTTGELF
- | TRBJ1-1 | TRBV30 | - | AWSGQLMNTEAF
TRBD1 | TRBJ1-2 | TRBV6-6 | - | ASSAGGQKDYT
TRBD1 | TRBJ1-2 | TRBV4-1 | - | ASRPGTGDVGGYT
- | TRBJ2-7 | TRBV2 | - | ASSVLTGNPRY
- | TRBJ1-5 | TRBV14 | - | ASSQYGNQPQH
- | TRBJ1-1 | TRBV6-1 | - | ASSGEWGGALFTEAF